This T cell receptor (beta chain) is drawn from a study of T-cell reconstitution after alpha-beta-depleted transplantation in children. This clonotype has a count of ten or more. Unique molecular identifiers tagged the TCRbeta library. MiXCR, applied by TCRdb to the PCR reads, yields one record per CDR3 protein. The sample has about 91,000 distinct CDR3 sequences, 6.5% to 8.5% seen once. Trimming took off 1 base at V and 0 bases at J, with 10 bases between the two ends. The CDR3 has 16 amino acids. The germline CDR1 and CDR2 sequences are SEHNR and FQNEAQ (reference sequence). The genes are TRBV7-9 and TRBJ2-1; D gene uncertain. The specimen was PBMCs from the stem cell graft donor, collected from the stem cell graft. This TCR came from a human donor who donated a stem cell graft to a child with congenital amegakaryocytic thrombocytopenia. The CDR3 DNA is TGTGCCAGCAGCTTAGTTGTGGAGAGCTCCTACAATGAGCAGTTCTTC. It codes for CASSLVVESSYNEQFF.